This T cell receptor (beta chain) emerged from a study of sequential checkpoint blockade in melanoma. As for the study in general: Patients were randomized 1:1 to nivolumab-then-ipilimumab or ipilimumab-then-nivolumab first-line. After both sequences, patients received maintenance nivolumab.

Sequencing was performed with immunoSEQ multiplex PCR; in TCRdb, only in-frame clones are kept and a portion is missing. The data show 35,000 to 40,000 clones, 70% to 90% seen once. Treatment noted: randomized to nivolumab then ipilimumab (arm A) or the reverse (arm B). None of the patients previously received DNA-damaging chemotherapy. Sorted cells were live CD3+CD8+, lacking CD19 and CD56, from PBMCs. The germline gives CDR1 SGDLS, CDR2 YYNGEE. The CDR3 spans 15 residues. V shed 2 bases and J 4 bases; nucleotides not matched to a gene: 4. This material consisted of CD8+ T cells sorted from blood (inferred from file names), taken from a patient given nivolumab and ipilimumab in sequence. The chain links TRBV9 to TRBJ2-1, with 9 nucleotides matching TRBD2. The receptor was isolated from a human donor with melanoma. The CDR3 is CASSVETSGYNEQFF. The CDR3 DNA sequence: TGTGCCAGCAGCGTCGAGACTAGCGGTTACAATGAGCAGTTCTTC. The entire variable domain, with the rest obtained from reference TRBV9 and TRBJ2-1, is as follows: DSGVTQTPKHLITATGQRVTLRCSPRSGDLSVYWYQQSLDQGLQFLIQYYNGEERAKGNILERFSAQQFPDLHSELNLSSLELGDSALYFCASSVETSGYNEQFFGPGTRLTVL.